The 21 T cell receptor beta chains listed next were all sequenced from one sample in a study of metastatic and nonmetastatic thyroid tumors. Thyroid surgery was performed in patients who had received no treatment beforehand. Using MiXCR, TCRdb re-called clones from the PCR reads. This table holds about 17,000 clones, about 30% found once. Material for sequencing was tumor tissue. All receptors come from a female donor with papillary thyroid cancer or a benign thyroid nodule (not recorded which). Some clones in this sample may be carry-over from other donors' samples.

This clone was found a few times. The rearrangement links TRBV20-1 to TRBJ1-2, with 9 nucleotides matching TRBD1. This CDR3 contains 17 residues. V shed 1 base, J shed 5 bases, and the junction held 14 bases outside the gene matches. Germline CDR1 DFQATT, CDR2 SNEGSKA (reference sequence). The CDR3 sequence is CSARGSGQGPAPYGYTF. CDR3 nucleotide sequence: TGCAGTGCTAGAGGTTCAGGACAGGGGCCCGCCCCATATGGCTACACCTTC.

This chain links TRBV27 with TRBJ2-7, with 7 bases lining up with TRBD2. The germline CDR1 and CDR2 sequences are MNHEY and SMNVEV (reference sequence). V was clipped by 5 bases and J by 7 bases; unmatched bases: 11. The CDR3 loop spans 14 amino acids. The CDR3 nucleotides read TGTGCCAGCAGTACCATGGGGGGAGGGCCTGAGCAGTACTTC. The encoded protein is CASSTMGGGPEQYF.

By sample fraction, this clone is medium-sized (0.01 to 0.1%). The rearrangement uses TRBV12-3 or TRBV12-4 and TRBJ1-2; 7 bases match TRBD1. The junction had 9 bases not matched to a gene; V was cut back by 5 bases and J by 3 bases. The CDR3 covers 15 residues. Here the CDR3 DNA reads TGTGCCAGCAGTCCACCGACAGGGCTTGACTATGGCTACACCTTC. This codes for CASSPPTGLDYGYTF.

A few counts support this clone. The V gene is TRBV27, the J gene TRBJ2-2, with a weak D call TRBD2 (6 bases). V gave up 10 bases and J gave up 2 bases, with 23 bases separating them. The CDR3 extends over 17 amino acids. CDR1 is MNHEY, CDR2 SMNVEV, per germline (reference sequence). The CDR3 sequence: CATFPRRAGPNTGELFF. CDR3 DNA sequence: TGTGCCACCTTTCCGAGGAGGGCAGGGCCTAACACCGGGGAGCTGTTTTTT.

The rearrangement uses TRBV11-2 and TRBJ2-3, with TRBD1 matching 10 bases. V lost 4 bases and J lost 5; bases outside the gene matches: 6. Germline V gives CDR1 SGHAT, CDR2 FQNNGV. This CDR3 has 15 residues. CDR3 amino acids: CASSSRDRGVDTQYF. CDR3 in DNA: TGTGCCAGCAGCTCCCGGGACAGGGGTGTAGATACGCAGTATTTT.

The V call is TRBV12-3 or TRBV12-4, the J call TRBJ2-2, with a weak D call TRBD2 (7 bases). Trimming pared 0 bases from V and 4 bases from J, leaving 9 bases between. The length of the CDR3 is 15 residues. The chain's CDR3 is CASSLAGGRTGELFF. The CDR3 bases are TGTGCCAGCAGTTTAGCGGGGGGGCGCACCGGGGAGCTGTTTTTT.

This clone was seen repeatedly, ten times or more. V and J are TRBV5-4 and TRBJ2-3; maybe TRBD2 (5 bases). Trimming pared 3 bases from V and 5 bases from J, leaving 19 bases between. This CDR3 spans 16 amino acids. The V gene's germline CDR1 is SGHNT and CDR2 YYREEE (reference sequence). The CDR3 reads CASSSGVGRIGDTQYF. The CDR3 DNA reads TGTGCCAGCAGCTCAGGAGTAGGGAGAATTGGAGATACGCAGTATTTT. Drawing the rest from reference TRBV5-4 and TRBJ2-3, the complete variable domain is ETGVTQSPTHLIKTRGQQVTLRCSSQSGHNTVSWYQQALGQGPQFIFQYYREEENGRGNFPPRFSGLQFPNYSSELNVNALELDDSALYLCASSSGVGRIGDTQYFGPGTRLTVL.

J is TRBJ2-7 and V is TRBV6-1, with 13 positions matching TRBD2. The V gene end was trimmed by 5 bases and the J gene end by 4 bases; junction bases not matched to a gene: 11. Germline-derived CDR1 and CDR2 are MNHNS and SASEGT. The CDR3 length is 17 residues. CDR3 nucleotide sequence: TGTGCCAGCAGTAAACTAGCGGGAGGGCCAAATGTATACGAGCAGTACTTC. Its translation is CASSKLAGGPNVYEQYF.

The rearrangement uses TRBV18 and TRBJ1-4; D is uncertain. The V gene lost 3 bases and the J gene lost 7 bases, with 15 bases spanning the gap. Germline CDR1 and CDR2: KGHSH and LQKENI. The CDR3 totals 15 residues. The CDR3 DNA reads TGTGCCAGCTCACCGAATTTCGTCCCGGGTGAAAAACTGTTTTTT. The encoded protein is CASSPNFVPGEKLFF. Looking up the rest from reference TRBV18 and TRBJ1-4 gives the full variable domain: NAGVMQNPRHLVRRRGQEARLRCSPMKGHSHVYWYRQLPEEGLKFMVYLQKENIIDESGMPKERFSAEFPKEGPSILRIQQVVRGDSAAYFCASSPNFVPGEKLFFGSGTQLSVL.

The chain combines TRBV9 with TRBJ2-3; unclear D gene. CDR1 SGDLS and CDR2 YYNGEE come from the germline V gene. This CDR3 region has 15 residues. V gave up 4 bases and J gave up 3 bases, with 15 bases separating them. The CDR3 region is CASSSRTPSTDTQYF. The CDR3, as DNA: TGTGCCAGCAGCTCCCGAACCCCCTCTACAGATACGCAGTATTTT.

The chain uses TRBV11-2 and TRBJ2-7; 11 nucleotides line up with TRBD2. V trimming: 0 bases; J trimming: 4 bases; junction bases outside the gene matches: 2. This CDR3 is 15 amino acids long. Germline V gene sequence: CDR1 SGHAT, CDR2 FQNNGV. Here the CDR3 DNA reads TGTGCCAGCAGCTTAGATGGGACTAGCGGTTACGAGCAGTACTTC. Translation: CASSLDGTSGYEQYF.

This clone was counted a few times. The chain employs TRBV3-1 and TRBJ2-5; 10 bases fit TRBD2. CDR3 length equals 16 residues. V was pared by 6 bases and J by 5 bases, with 12 bases of the junction left unmatched. Germline values: CDR1 LGHDT, CDR2 YNNKEL (reference sequence). The CDR3 region has the DNA TGTGCCAGCAGTCTACGAACTAGCGGGACAATTGAGACCCAGTACTTC. Translation: CASSLRTSGTIETQYF.

The chain has TRBV7-2 and TRBJ1-6; D is unclear. Germline-derived CDR1 and CDR2 are SGHTA and FQGNSA. Trimming stripped 5 bases from V and 11 bases from J, with 16 bases between. The CDR3 is 14 amino acids. The CDR3 bases are TGTGCCAGCAGCCCCCAGTCAATGGGGACACCCCTCCACTTT. Protein: CASSPQSMGTPLHF.

This clone was observed a few times. The V gene is TRBV6-1, the J gene TRBJ1-2, with D possibly TRBD1 on 6 matching bases. V lost 5 bases to trimming and J lost 4 bases, with 17 bases between them. The CDR3 consists of 15 residues. Germline V gives CDR1 MNHNS, CDR2 SASEGT. The CDR3 DNA reads as TGTGCCAGCAGTACCCAGAGAACAGGGATCTATGGCTACACCTTC. Translated: CASSTQRTGIYGYTF.

This clone came up a few times. The CDR3 carries no conserved terminal phenylalanine or tryptophan, so it likely arises from a read error. The rearrangement joins TRBV6-2 or TRBV6-3 to TRBJ2-3; D gene ambiguous. Germline-derived CDR1 and CDR2 are MNHEY and SVGEGT. V shed 2 bases and J shed 4 bases, with 10 bases lying between them. The length of the CDR3 is 14 residues. DNA of the CDR3: TGTGCCAGCAGTTACCCGAGTTGGGCAGATACGCAGTATCTT. Protein sequence: CASSYPSWADTQYL.

J is TRBJ2-5 and V is TRBV20-1; 9 bases fit TRBD1. Germline V gives CDR1 DFQATT, CDR2 SNEGSKA (reference sequence). V lost 6 bases, J lost 6 bases, and 14 bases stayed unmatched. The CDR3 extends over 15 amino acids. CDR3 in DNA: TGCAGTGCCACCCCCGACCCGGGACAGGGAAAGACCCAGTACTTC. Translation: CSATPDPGQGKTQYF.

By proportion, this clone is medium-sized. The V and J genes are TRBV28 and TRBJ2-7; a possible D gene is TRBD1 (6 bases). Germline V lookup: CDR1 MDHEN, CDR2 SYDVKM. V lost 3 bases and J 4 bases, leaving 10 bases between the germline ends. The CDR3 length is 13 residues. The CDR3 sequence is CASSLGHQYEQYF. CDR3 nucleotide sequence: TGTGCCAGCAGTTTGGGACACCAATACGAGCAGTACTTC.

This clone came up many times. A much larger clone lies a single base off, so this may be a read error. The chain has TRBV4-3 and TRBJ2-5; a weak D match, TRBD1 (7 bases). The CDR3 has 14 amino acids. Germline-derived CDR1 and CDR2 are LGHNA and YSLEER. This CDR3 is CAGSQGAGGETQYF. In DNA form, the CDR3 reads TGCGCCGGCAGCCAGGGAGCAGGGGGGGAGACCCAGTACTTC.

This clone came up a few times. The gene calls are TRBV10-3 and TRBJ1-5; no clear D gene. This CDR3 is 15 amino acids long. V was shortened by 2 bases and J by 0 bases, with 8 bases between the two germline ends. The germline CDR1 and CDR2 sequences are ENHRY and SYGVKD. The CDR3 reads CAISEGRNSNQPQHF. CDR3 nucleotide sequence: TGTGCCATCAGTGAGGGACGGAATAGCAATCAGCCCCAGCATTTT.

The rearrangement uses TRBV6-1 and TRBJ1-2, with a possible D match to TRBD1 (6 bases). V dropped 2 bases and J dropped 0 bases, with 13 bases sitting between them. The germline V gene has CDR1 MNHNS and CDR2 SASEGT. The CDR3 contains 16 residues. The CDR3 spells CASSESTGYANYGYTF. The CDR3 nucleotides read TGTGCCAGCAGTGAAAGTACAGGGTATGCTAACTATGGCTACACCTTC.

J is TRBJ2-1 and V is TRBV7-3; 9 nucleotides agree with TRBD1. Per the germline V gene, CDR1 is SGHTA and CDR2 is FQGTGA. V shed 8 bases, J shed 7 bases, and the junction held 9 bases outside the gene matches. The length of the CDR3 is 14 residues. The CDR3 reads CASGRTGATNEQFF. The CDR3 DNA follows: TGTGCCAGCGGGCGGACAGGGGCGACGAATGAGCAGTTCTTC.